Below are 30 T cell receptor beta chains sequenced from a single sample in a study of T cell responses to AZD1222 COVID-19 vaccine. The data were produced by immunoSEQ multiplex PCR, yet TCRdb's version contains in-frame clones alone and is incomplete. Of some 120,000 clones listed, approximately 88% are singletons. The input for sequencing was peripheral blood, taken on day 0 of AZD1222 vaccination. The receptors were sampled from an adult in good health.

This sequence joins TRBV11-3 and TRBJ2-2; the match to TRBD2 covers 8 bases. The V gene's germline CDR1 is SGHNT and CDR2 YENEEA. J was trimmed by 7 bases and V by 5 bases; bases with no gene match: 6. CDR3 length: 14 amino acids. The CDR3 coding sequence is TGTGCCAGCAGCCAGGGGCTAGCGGGCGGGGAGCTGTTTTTT. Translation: CASSQGLAGGELFF.

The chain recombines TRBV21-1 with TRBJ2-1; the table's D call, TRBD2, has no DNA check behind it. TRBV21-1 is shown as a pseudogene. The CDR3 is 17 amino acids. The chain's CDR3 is CASSKAGGKGSYNEQFF. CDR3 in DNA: TGTGCCAGCAGCAAAGCCGGGGGGAAGGGGTCCTACAATGAGCAGTTCTTC.

CDR3: CASSLLSGTGELFF. Written as DNA, the CDR3 is TGTGCCAGCAGCTTACTGAGCGGGACCGGGGAGCTGTTTTTT. The chain employs TRBV5-4 and TRBJ2-2, with D possibly TRBD2 on 6 matching bases. Germline values: CDR1 SGHNT, CDR2 YYREEE (reference sequence). The CDR3 runs 14 residues. Trimming took 2 bases from V and 5 from J, leaving 10 bases between them.

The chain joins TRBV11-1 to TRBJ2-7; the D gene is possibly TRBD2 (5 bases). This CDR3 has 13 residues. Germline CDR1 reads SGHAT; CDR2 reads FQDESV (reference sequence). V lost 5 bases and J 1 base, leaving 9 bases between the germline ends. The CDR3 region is CASSQPGSYEQYF. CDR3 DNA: TGTGCCAGCAGCCAGCCGGGGTCCTACGAGCAGTACTTC.

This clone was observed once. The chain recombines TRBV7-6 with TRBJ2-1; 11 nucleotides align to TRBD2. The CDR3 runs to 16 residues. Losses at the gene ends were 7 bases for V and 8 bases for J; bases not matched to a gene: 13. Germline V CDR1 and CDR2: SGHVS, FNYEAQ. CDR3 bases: TGTGCCAGCACCCTGACTAGCGGGATAACAGTCTATGAGCAGTTCTTC. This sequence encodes CASTLTSGITVYEQFF.

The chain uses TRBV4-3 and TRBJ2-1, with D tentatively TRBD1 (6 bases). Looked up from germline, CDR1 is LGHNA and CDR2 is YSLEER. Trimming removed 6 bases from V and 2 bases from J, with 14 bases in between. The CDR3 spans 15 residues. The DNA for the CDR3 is TGCGCCAGCAGGCGGACAGTCGGGACCTACAATGAGCAGTTCTTC. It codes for CASRRTVGTYNEQFF.

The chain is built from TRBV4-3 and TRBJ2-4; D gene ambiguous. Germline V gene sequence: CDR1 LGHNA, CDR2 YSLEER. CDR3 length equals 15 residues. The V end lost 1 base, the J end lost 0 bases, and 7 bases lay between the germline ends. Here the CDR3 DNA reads TGCGCCAGCAGCCAAGCTTGGCTAGCCAAAAACATTCAGTACTTC. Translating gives CASSQAWLAKNIQYF.

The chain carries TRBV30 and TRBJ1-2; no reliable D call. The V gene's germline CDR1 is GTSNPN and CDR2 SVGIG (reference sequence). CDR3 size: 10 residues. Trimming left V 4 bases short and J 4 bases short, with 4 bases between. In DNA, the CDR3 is TGTGCCTGGAATGGCTATGGCTACACCTTC. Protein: CAWNGYGYTF.

The CDR3 sequence: CASRDSQANYGYTF. CDR3 nucleotide sequence: TGCGCCAGCAGAGACAGCCAAGCTAACTATGGCTACACCTTC. The rearrangement joins TRBV5-1 to TRBJ1-2; tentative D call: TRBD1 (5 bases). With 5 bases removed from V and 0 bases from J, the gap between germline ends came to 11 bases. CDR1 is SGHRS, CDR2 YFSETQ, per germline. CDR3 length: 14 amino acids.

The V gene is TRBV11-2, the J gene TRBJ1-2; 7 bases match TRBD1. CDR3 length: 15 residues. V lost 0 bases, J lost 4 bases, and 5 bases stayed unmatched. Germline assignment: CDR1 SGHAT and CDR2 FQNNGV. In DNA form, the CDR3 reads TGTGCCAGCAGCTTAGAAGGGGGCGGCGGCTATGGCTACACCTTC. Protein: CASSLEGGGGYGYTF.

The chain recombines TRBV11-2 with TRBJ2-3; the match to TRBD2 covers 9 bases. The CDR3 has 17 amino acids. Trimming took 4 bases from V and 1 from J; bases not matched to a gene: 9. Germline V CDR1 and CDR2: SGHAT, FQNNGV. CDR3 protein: CASSSKPLAGRTDTQYF. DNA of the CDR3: TGTGCCAGCAGCTCAAAACCTCTAGCGGGGCGCACAGATACGCAGTATTTT.

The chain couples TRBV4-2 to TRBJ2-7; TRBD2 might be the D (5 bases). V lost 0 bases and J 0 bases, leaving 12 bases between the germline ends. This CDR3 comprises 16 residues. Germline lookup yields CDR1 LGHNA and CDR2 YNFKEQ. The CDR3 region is CASSQDNPGSSYEQYF. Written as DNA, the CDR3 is TGTGCCAGCAGCCAAGATAATCCGGGGAGCTCCTACGAGCAGTACTTC.

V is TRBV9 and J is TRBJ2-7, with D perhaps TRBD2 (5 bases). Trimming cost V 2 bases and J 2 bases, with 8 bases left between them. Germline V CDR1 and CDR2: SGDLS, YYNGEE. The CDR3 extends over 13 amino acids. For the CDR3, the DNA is TGTGCCAGCAGCGTGGACTCGACCTACGAGCAGTACTTC. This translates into CASSVDSTYEQYF.

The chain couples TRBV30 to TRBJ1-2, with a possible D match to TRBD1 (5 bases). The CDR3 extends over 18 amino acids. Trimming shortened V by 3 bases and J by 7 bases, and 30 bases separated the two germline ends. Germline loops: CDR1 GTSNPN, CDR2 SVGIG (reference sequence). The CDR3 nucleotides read TGTGCCTGGAGCGCTGCCACTTGGGGCCCCCCCGAAGGGTCTGGCTACACCTTC. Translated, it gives CAWSAATWGPPEGSGYTF.

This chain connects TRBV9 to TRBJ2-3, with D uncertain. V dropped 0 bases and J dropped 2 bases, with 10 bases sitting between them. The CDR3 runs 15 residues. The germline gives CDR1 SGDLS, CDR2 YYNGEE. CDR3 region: CASSVGVKHTDTQYF. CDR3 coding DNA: TGTGCCAGCAGCGTAGGGGTTAAACACACAGATACGCAGTATTTT.

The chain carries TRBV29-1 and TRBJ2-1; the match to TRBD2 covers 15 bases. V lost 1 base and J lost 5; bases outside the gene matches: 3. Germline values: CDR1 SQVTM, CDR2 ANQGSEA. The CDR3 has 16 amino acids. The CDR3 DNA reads TGCAGCGTTGAAGGGACTAGCGGGAGGGGGGACAATGAGCAGTTCTTC. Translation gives CSVEGTSGRGDNEQFF.

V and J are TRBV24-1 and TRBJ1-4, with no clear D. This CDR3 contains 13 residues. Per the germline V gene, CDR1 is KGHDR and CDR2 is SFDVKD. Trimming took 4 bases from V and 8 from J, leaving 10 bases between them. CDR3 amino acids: CATSDPAMEKLFF. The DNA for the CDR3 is TGTGCCACCAGTGACCCTGCAATGGAAAAACTGTTTTTT.

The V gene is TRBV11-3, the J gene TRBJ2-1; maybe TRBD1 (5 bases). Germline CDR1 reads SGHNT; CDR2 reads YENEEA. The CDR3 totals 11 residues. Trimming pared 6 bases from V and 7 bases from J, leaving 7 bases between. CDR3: CASSRGNEQFF. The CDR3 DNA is TGTGCCAGCAGTAGGGGTAATGAGCAGTTCTTC.

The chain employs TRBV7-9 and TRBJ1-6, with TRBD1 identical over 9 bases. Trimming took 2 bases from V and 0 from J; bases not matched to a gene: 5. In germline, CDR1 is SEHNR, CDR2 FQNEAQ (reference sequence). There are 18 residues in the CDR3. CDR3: CASSLSGTGSSYNSPLHF. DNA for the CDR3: TGTGCCAGCAGCTTATCCGGGACAGGGAGCTCCTATAATTCACCCCTCCACTTT.

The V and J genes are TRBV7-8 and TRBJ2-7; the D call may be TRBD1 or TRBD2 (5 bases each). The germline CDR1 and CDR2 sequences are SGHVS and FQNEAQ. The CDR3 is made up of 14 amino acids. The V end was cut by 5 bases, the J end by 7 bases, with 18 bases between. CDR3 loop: CASSRDRGPGEQYF. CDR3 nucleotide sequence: TGTGCCAGCAGCCGAGACCGGGGCCCCGGGGAGCAGTACTTC.

The CDR3 bases are TGTGCCAGCAGCTTAGTGGGAGCCTACAATGAGCAGTTCTTC. Protein: CASSLVGAYNEQFF. The V and J genes are TRBV7-9 and TRBJ2-1, with TRBD2 as a possible D gene (5 bases). Per the germline V gene, CDR1 is SEHNR and CDR2 is FQNEAQ (reference sequence). The length of the CDR3 is 14 residues. Trimming shortened V by 1 base and J by 2 bases, and 6 bases separated the two germline ends.

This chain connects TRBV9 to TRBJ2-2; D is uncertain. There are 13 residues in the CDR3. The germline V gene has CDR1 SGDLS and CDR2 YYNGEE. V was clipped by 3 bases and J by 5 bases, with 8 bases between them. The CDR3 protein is CASSEWGTGELFF. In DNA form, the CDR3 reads TGTGCCAGCAGCGAGTGGGGAACCGGGGAGCTGTTTTTT.

CDR3 DNA sequence: TGCAGCGCCCAAAGGGGGTCGGGAAACACTGAAGCTTTCTTT. This codes for CSAQRGSGNTEAFF. The chain carries TRBV29-1 and TRBJ1-1; D may be TRBD1 (6 bases). The V end lost 7 bases, the J end lost 2 bases, and 17 bases lay between the germline ends. CDR1 SQVTM and CDR2 ANQGSEA come from the germline V gene. This CDR3 has 14 residues.

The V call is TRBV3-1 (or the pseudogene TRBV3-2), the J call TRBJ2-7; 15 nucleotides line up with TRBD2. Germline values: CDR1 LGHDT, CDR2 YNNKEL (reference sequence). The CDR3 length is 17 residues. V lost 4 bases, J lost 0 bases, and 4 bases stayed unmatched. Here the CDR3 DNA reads TGTGCCAGCAGCCTCGGGACTAGCGGGAGGTCCTCCTACGAGCAGTACTTC. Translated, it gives CASSLGTSGRSSYEQYF.

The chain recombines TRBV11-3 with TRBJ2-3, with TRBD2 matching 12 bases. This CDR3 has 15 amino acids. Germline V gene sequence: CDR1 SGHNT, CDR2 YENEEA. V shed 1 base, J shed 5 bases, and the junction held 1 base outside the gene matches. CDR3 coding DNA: TGTGCCAGCAGCTTAGGACTAGCGGGAGTAGATACGCAGTATTTT. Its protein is CASSLGLAGVDTQYF.

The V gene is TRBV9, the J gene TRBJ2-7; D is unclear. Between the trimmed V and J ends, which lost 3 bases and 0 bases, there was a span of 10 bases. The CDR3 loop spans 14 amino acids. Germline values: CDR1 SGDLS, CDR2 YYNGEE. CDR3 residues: CASSAPSFSYEQYF. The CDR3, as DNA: TGTGCCAGCAGCGCTCCGTCCTTCTCCTACGAGCAGTACTTC.

The CDR3 region is CASRYSDSGSGNTIYF. CDR3 bases: TGTGCCAGCCGATACTCCGATTCTGGGTCTGGAAACACCATATATTTT. J is TRBJ1-3 and V is TRBV2; D uncertain. Germline loops: CDR1 SNHLY, CDR2 FYNNEI. The CDR3 totals 16 residues. The ends were cut back, 8 bases at V and 1 base at J, with 18 bases in the middle.

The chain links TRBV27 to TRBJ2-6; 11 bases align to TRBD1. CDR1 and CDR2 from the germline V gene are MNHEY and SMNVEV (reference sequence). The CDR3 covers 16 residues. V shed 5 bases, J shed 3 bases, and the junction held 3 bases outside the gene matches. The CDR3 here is CASSGQGAFGANVLTF. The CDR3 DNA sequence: TGTGCCAGCAGTGGACAGGGGGCGTTTGGGGCCAACGTCCTGACTTTC.

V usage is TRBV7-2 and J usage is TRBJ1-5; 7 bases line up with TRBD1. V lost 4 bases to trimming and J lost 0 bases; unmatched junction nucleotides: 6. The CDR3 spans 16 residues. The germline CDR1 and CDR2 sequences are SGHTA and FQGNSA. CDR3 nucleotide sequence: TGTGCCAGCAGCTATACAGGGGTTTATAGCAATCAGCCCCAGCATTTT. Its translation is CASSYTGVYSNQPQHF.

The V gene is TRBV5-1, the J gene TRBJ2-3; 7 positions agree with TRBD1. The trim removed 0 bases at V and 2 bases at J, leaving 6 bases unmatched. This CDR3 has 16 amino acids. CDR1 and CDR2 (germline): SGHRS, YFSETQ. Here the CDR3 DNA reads TGCGCCAGCAGCTTGGGGGACAGTGGCTCCACAGATACGCAGTATTTT. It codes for CASSLGDSGSTDTQYF.